Each of the 3 T cell receptor beta chains below was sequenced from the same sample in a study of shared clonotypes between healthy human individuals (dated by TCRdb to 2020 to 2022). Receptor amplification or capture employed the immunoSEQ multiplex PCR assay. TCRdb's version of the immuneACCESS table is confined to in-frame rearrangements and falls short of the full clone set. An unresolved V gene accounts for under half of the shortfall where checked; the remainder is of unknown origin. This sample is represented by over 850,000 clones; approximately 78% of them were singletons. The top ten hold more than 0.45% of the sample. The sequencing sample was made of memory CD4+ T cells from PBMCs. The sample's cell subset or site, from its label and the paper: CD45RA-negative fraction. The receptor source for this set is a man aged 18 to 30 in good health. Some clones in this sample may be carry-over from other donors' samples.

The table lists this clone with a count of one. The chain links TRBV11-2 to TRBJ2-5; the D gene is possibly TRBD2 (5 bases). Trimming left V 7 bases short and J 1 base short, with 22 bases between. CDR3 length: 17 amino acids. Germline CDR1 and CDR2: SGHAT and FQNNGV. CDR3 nucleotide sequence: TGTGCCAGCATCAAGACCGGGCGGAGGAACCTCCAAGAGACCCAGTACTTC. It encodes CASIKTGRRNLQETQYF.

This chain uses TRBV30 with TRBJ1-2, with D perhaps matching TRBD1 (5 bases). The CDR3 runs 13 residues. Trimming pared 3 bases from V and 4 bases from J, leaving 12 bases between. Germline V gene data show CDR1 as GTSNPN and CDR2 as SVGIG (reference sequence). This CDR3 reads CAWSEDSRYGYTF. DNA for the CDR3: TGTGCCTGGAGCGAAGACAGTCGCTATGGCTACACCTTC.

The rearrangement uses TRBV6-6 and TRBJ2-2; a weak D match, TRBD1 (5 bases). The CDR3 length is 15 residues. Germline CDR1 MNHNY, CDR2 SVGAGI (reference sequence). Trimming shortened V by 2 bases and J by 5 bases, and 12 bases separated the two germline ends. CDR3 nucleotides: TGTGCCAGCAGTTACAAACCCGCAGGGACCGGGGAGCTGTTTTTT. Amino acids: CASSYKPAGTGELFF.